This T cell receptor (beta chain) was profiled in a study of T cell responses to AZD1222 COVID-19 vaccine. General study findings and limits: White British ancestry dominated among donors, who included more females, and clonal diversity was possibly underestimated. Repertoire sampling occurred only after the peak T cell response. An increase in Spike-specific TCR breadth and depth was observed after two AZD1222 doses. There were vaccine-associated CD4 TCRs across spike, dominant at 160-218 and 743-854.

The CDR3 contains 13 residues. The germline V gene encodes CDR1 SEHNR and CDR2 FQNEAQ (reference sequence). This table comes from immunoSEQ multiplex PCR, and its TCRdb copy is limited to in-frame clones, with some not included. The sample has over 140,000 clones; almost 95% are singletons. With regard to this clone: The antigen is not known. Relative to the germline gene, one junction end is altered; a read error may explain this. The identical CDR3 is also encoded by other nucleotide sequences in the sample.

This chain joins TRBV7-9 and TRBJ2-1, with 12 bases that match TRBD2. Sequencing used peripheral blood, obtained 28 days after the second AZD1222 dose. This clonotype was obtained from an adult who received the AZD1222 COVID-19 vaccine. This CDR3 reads CASSLAGGNEQFF. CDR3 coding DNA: TGTGCCAGCAGCCTAGCGGGAGGGAATGAGCAGTTCTTC.